The next 22 T cell receptor beta chains were all read from a single sample in a study of T cell changes during pregnancy in multiple sclerosis. Assay used: immunoSEQ multiplex PCR; TCRdb lists only in-frame clones, some missing. The table records around 70,000 clones, around 90% of them present only once. This specimen was peripheral blood, taken in the second trimester of pregnancy. All receptors come from a female donor with multiple sclerosis, enrolled in a pregnancy study.

This chain joins TRBV6-5 and TRBJ2-5; tentative D call: TRBD2 (5 bases). The CDR3 contains 12 residues. V was clipped by 6 bases and J by 4 bases, with 9 bases between them. The V gene's germline CDR1 is MNHEY and CDR2 SVGAGI. The CDR3 DNA follows: TGTGCCAGCAGCAATGCGGGAGAGACCCAGTACTTC. As protein: CASSNAGETQYF.

This rearrangement joins TRBV4-3 to TRBJ2-1; TRBD1 aligns across 9 bases. The ends lost 4 bases at V and 9 bases at J; junction bases unmatched: 16. The CDR3 spans 17 residues. The V gene's germline CDR1 is LGHNA and CDR2 YSLEER. The CDR3 bases are TGCGCCAGCAGCCCGGTAGGGGGACAGGGTTCCCGAGGTGAGCAGTTCTTC. It translates to CASSPVGGQGSRGEQFF.

Note on this clone: Mismatch with germline at one junction end may stem from a read error. The chain recombines TRBV18 with TRBJ1-4; 9 nucleotides align to TRBD1. The CDR3 covers 17 residues. From germline, CDR1 is KGHSH and CDR2 LQKENI. CDR3 sequence reads: CASSPRGQGTTNEKLFF. In nucleotides, the CDR3 is TGTGCCAGCTCGCCACGGGGACAGGGAACAACTAATGAAAAACTGTTTTTT.

This chain connects TRBV7-2 to TRBJ2-1, with TRBD2 matching over 8 bases. This CDR3 is 17 amino acids long. The germline V gene has CDR1 SGHTA and CDR2 FQGNSA. The trim removed 1 base at V and 4 bases at J, leaving 9 bases unmatched. DNA for the CDR3: TGTGCCAGCAGCTTAGATTGGGGCGGGGGGCCATACAATGAGCAGTTCTTC. Its protein product is CASSLDWGGGPYNEQFF. Complete variable domain (other parts from reference TRBV7-2 and TRBJ2-1): GAGVSQSPSNKVTEKGKDVELRCDPISGHTALYWYRQSLGQGLEFLIYFQGNSAPDKSGLPSDRFSAERTGGSVSTLTIQRTQQEDSAVYLCASSLDWGGGPYNEQFFGPGTRLTVL.

In this sample, this clone turned up a few times. The rearrangement links TRBV29-1 to TRBJ1-2, with 8 bases identical to TRBD1. V was clipped by 4 bases and J by 4 bases; unmatched bases: 11. Germline V gives CDR1 SQVTM, CDR2 ANQGSEA. There are 15 residues in the CDR3. Here the CDR3 DNA reads TGCAGCGTTGGGACAGGGTTTATCTCCTCCTATGGCTACACCTTC. This gives the protein CSVGTGFISSYGYTF.

This chain joins TRBV4-2 and TRBJ1-1; TRBD1 matches at 9 bases. V shed 4 bases, J shed 3 bases, and the junction held 3 bases outside the gene matches. Germline values: CDR1 LGHNA, CDR2 YNFKEQ. The CDR3 is 14 residues long. The CDR3 bases are TGTGCCAGCAGCCGGGACAGGGCGGACACTGAAGCTTTCTTT. This encodes CASSRDRADTEAFF.

The CDR3 DNA reads as TGCAGCGTTGATGCCAGGTTGAGAATGAACACTGAAGCTTTCTTT. Translated, it gives CSVDARLRMNTEAFF. The genes are TRBV29-1 and TRBJ1-1; the D is unclear. V was cut by 3 bases and J by 0 bases, with 14 bases left in between. The germline gives CDR1 SQVTM, CDR2 ANQGSEA. There are 15 residues in the CDR3.

J is TRBJ2-1 and V is TRBV6-4; the match to TRBD2 covers 9 bases. Germline V CDR1 and CDR2: MRHNA, SNTAGT. With V trimmed by 6 bases and J by 10 bases, 16 bases remained unmatched. This CDR3 contains 16 residues. CDR3 residues: CASSPGGGGAMEEQFF. As DNA, the CDR3 is TGTGCCAGCAGCCCCGGGGGCGGGGGGGCCATGGAGGAGCAGTTCTTC.

The V gene is TRBV7-9, the J gene TRBJ1-3; the match to TRBD1 covers 7 bases. The CDR3 contains 14 residues. CDR1 SEHNR and CDR2 FQNEAQ come from the germline V gene (reference sequence). V was pared by 5 bases and J by 3 bases, with 4 bases of the junction left unmatched. CDR3 amino acids: CASSHGQVGNTIYF. CDR3 nucleotides: TGTGCCAGCAGCCACGGACAGGTTGGAAACACCATATATTTT.

The V and J genes are TRBV10-3 and TRBJ1-5, with D maybe TRBD1 (6 bases). Trimming pared 2 bases from V and 4 bases from J, leaving 9 bases between. Germline V gives CDR1 ENHRY, CDR2 SYGVKD. CDR3 size: 14 residues. CDR3 bases: TGTGCCATCAGTGAGAGTAGGGGGAATCAGCCCCAGCATTTT. Its protein product is CAISESRGNQPQHF.

This chain joins TRBV19 and TRBJ2-1, with 8 bases aligning to TRBD2. The CDR3 contains 17 residues. The germline CDR1 and CDR2 sequences are LNHDA and SQIVND (reference sequence). V gave up 7 bases and J gave up 9 bases; unmatched junction bases: 20. The CDR3 reads CASNERGSGNQIGEQFF. In DNA, the CDR3 is TGTGCCAGTAATGAGCGGGGGAGTGGCAATCAAATTGGTGAGCAGTTCTTC.

The chain employs TRBV11-1 and TRBJ2-1; D is perhaps TRBD1 (5 bases). The CDR3 has 15 residues. With 7 bases removed from V and 9 bases from J, the gap between germline ends came to 22 bases. CDR1 SGHAT and CDR2 FQDESV come from the germline V gene (reference sequence). The CDR3 nucleotides are TGTGCCAGCACCACAAAAAGGGGTCTTTCTATTGAGCAGTTCTTC. Encoded protein: CASTTKRGLSIEQFF.

The rearrangement uses TRBV6-5 and TRBJ1-2; possibly TRBD1 for D (5 bases). The germline CDR1 and CDR2 sequences are MNHEY and SVGAGI. CDR3 length: 11 amino acids. The V end lost 6 bases, the J end lost 8 bases, and 10 bases lay between the germline ends. CDR3 bases: TGTGCCAGCAGCCCTGGGGGGGGCTACACCTTC. Translating it yields CASSPGGGYTF.

The chain is built from TRBV19 and TRBJ1-5; D call uncertain. Trimming left V 1 base short and J 1 base short, with 8 bases between. This CDR3 has 15 residues. Germline V CDR1 and CDR2: LNHDA, SQIVND (reference sequence). The CDR3 is CASSIVWESNQPQHF. DNA of the CDR3: TGTGCCAGTAGTATAGTCTGGGAGAGCAATCAGCCCCAGCATTTT. The full variable domain, with the rest looked up from reference TRBV19 and TRBJ1-5, is DGGITQSPKYLFRKEGQNVTLSCEQNLNHDAMYWYRQDPGQGLRLIYYSQIVNDFQKGDIAEGYSVSREKKESFPLTVTSAQKNPTAFYLCASSIVWESNQPQHFGDGTRLSIL.

The J gene is TRBJ1-1, the V gene TRBV10-3; the D gene is possibly TRBD1 (6 bases). The CDR3 length is 12 residues. Germline CDR1 and CDR2: ENHRY and SYGVKD. Trimming cost V 2 bases and J 10 bases, with 11 bases left between them. CDR3 amino acids: CAISEERGGAFF. As DNA, the CDR3 is TGTGCCATCAGTGAGGAGAGGGGGGGAGCTTTCTTT.

This chain links TRBV7-2 with TRBJ2-5, with D possibly matching TRBD2 (5 bases). Germline CDR1 SGHTA, CDR2 FQGNSA. The V and J ends lost 5 bases and 0 bases respectively, with 10 bases between them. The length of the CDR3 is 14 residues. The CDR3 region is CASSLTRNQETQYF. CDR3 DNA: TGTGCCAGCAGCCTTACTAGGAACCAAGAGACCCAGTACTTC. Together with reference TRBV7-2 and TRBJ2-5, the CDR3 gives the full variable domain: GAGVSQSPSNKVTEKGKDVELRCDPISGHTALYWYRQSLGQGLEFLIYFQGNSAPDKSGLPSDRFSAERTGGSVSTLTIQRTQQEDSAVYLCASSLTRNQETQYFGPGTRLLVL.

V is TRBV10-3 and J is TRBJ2-3; a possible D gene is TRBD2 (6 bases). The CDR3 covers 15 residues. V lost 4 bases and J 2 bases, leaving 13 bases between the germline ends. Germline CDR1 reads ENHRY; CDR2 reads SYGVKD. The CDR3 region is CAISARGVDTDTQYF. In nucleotides, the CDR3 is TGTGCCATCAGTGCCCGCGGGGTTGACACAGATACGCAGTATTTT.

The genes are TRBV11-2 and TRBJ2-5; possible D gene TRBD1, 6 bases. The CDR3 is made up of 14 amino acids. Between the trimmed V and J ends, which lost 4 bases and 5 bases, there was a span of 14 bases. The germline V gene has CDR1 SGHAT and CDR2 FQNNGV. CDR3 nucleotide sequence: TGTGCCAGCAGCTCCACAGGGTTTCGCGAGACCCAGTACTTC. This gives the protein CASSSTGFRETQYF.

This clone is a singleton in its sample. The chain couples TRBV9 to TRBJ2-7, with TRBD1 as a possible D gene (5 bases). The CDR3 has 15 residues. Germline CDR1 reads SGDLS; CDR2 reads YYNGEE. V lost 0 bases to trimming and J lost 5 bases, with 15 bases between them. In DNA form, the CDR3 reads TGTGCCAGCAGCGTAGGTAAGGGGCCCCCGGACGAGCAGTACTTC. Translation: CASSVGKGPPDEQYF.

The gene calls are TRBV18 and TRBJ1-1, with 8 nucleotides matching TRBD1. J was trimmed by 7 bases and V by 0 bases; bases with no gene match: 4. This CDR3 contains 14 residues. Germline CDR1 reads KGHSH; CDR2 reads LQKENI. For the CDR3, the DNA is TGTGCCAGCTCACCACCGCAGGGGGCGGTTGAAGCTTTCTTT. Translating gives CASSPPQGAVEAFF.

This chain joins TRBV5-1 and TRBJ2-3; the match to TRBD1 covers 8 bases. Germline lookup yields CDR1 SGHRS and CDR2 YFSETQ. The V segment lost 2 bases and the J segment 4 bases; nucleotides outside the gene matches: 6. The CDR3 has 15 amino acids. CDR3 nucleotides: TGCGCCAGCAGCTTCCGCAGGGGGCACCCAGATACGCAGTATTTT. This codes for CASSFRRGHPDTQYF.

This chain connects TRBV7-6 to TRBJ1-6; TRBD1 is a possible D gene (5 bases). Germline assignment: CDR1 SGHVS and CDR2 FNYEAQ. Trimming took off 1 base at V and 8 bases at J, with 12 bases between the two ends. This CDR3 is built from 15 residues. CDR3 loop: CASSLEGIRDSPLHF. The CDR3, as DNA: TGTGCCAGCAGCTTAGAGGGCATCAGGGATTCACCCCTCCACTTT. Looking up the rest from reference TRBV7-6 and TRBJ1-6 gives the full variable domain: GAGVSQSPRYKVTKRGQDVALRCDPISGHVSLYWYRQALGQGPEFLTYFNYEAQQDKSGLPNDRFSAERPEGSISTLTIQRTEQRDSAMYRCASSLEGIRDSPLHFGNGTRLTVT.